The 14 T cell receptor beta chains below come from one sample, sequenced in a study of T cell responses to AZD1222 COVID-19 vaccine. TCRdb's copy holds only in-frame clones and misses some; the assay was immunoSEQ multiplex PCR. The repertoire holds approximately 100,000 clones, with roughly nine tenths as singletons. This sample comprised peripheral blood, obtained on day 0 of AZD1222 vaccination. The source is an adult in good health.

V is TRBV19 and J is TRBJ1-1; D is uncertain. This CDR3 has 16 amino acids. Germline values: CDR1 LNHDA, CDR2 SQIVND (reference sequence). Trimming cost V 3 bases and J 7 bases, with 21 bases left between them. The CDR3 reads CASSIPPGGGEGEAFF. For the CDR3, the DNA is TGTGCCAGTAGTATCCCTCCCGGAGGCGGGGAGGGTGAAGCTTTCTTT.

This clone was seen only once. The CDR3 is CASSSRGLRYEQYF. The CDR3 region has the DNA TGTGCCAGCAGCTCCAGGGGACTCCGCTACGAGCAGTACTTC. The chain combines TRBV7-8 with TRBJ2-7; D assignment may be TRBD1 or TRBD2 (6 bases each). Germline loops: CDR1 SGHVS, CDR2 FQNEAQ. This CDR3 is built from 14 residues. Trimming removed 4 bases at V and 3 bases at J, with 13 bases between.

This chain joins TRBV9 and TRBJ1-4; unclear D gene. CDR3 length equals 15 residues. The V and J ends lost 3 bases and 4 bases respectively, with 13 bases between them. CDR1 and CDR2 from the germline V gene are SGDLS and YYNGEE. In DNA form, the CDR3 reads TGTGCCAGCAGCGCTACTTGGGGTTTTAATGAAAAACTGTTTTTT. Its protein product is CASSATWGFNEKLFF.

This rearrangement joins TRBV4-3 to TRBJ1-3, with D possibly being TRBD1 (5 bases). Germline CDR1 LGHNA, CDR2 YSLEER. The CDR3 is 15 amino acids. Trimming took off 1 base at V and 8 bases at J, with 15 bases between the two ends. The CDR3 nucleotides are TGCGCCAGCAGCCAAGGGGGCAGCGGATTCGACACCATATATTTT. Encoded protein: CASSQGGSGFDTIYF.

The chain recombines TRBV19 with TRBJ1-6, with D uncertain. This CDR3 region has 13 residues. V was pared by 0 bases and J by 7 bases, with 4 bases between. Germline V gene lookup returns CDR1 LNHDA and CDR2 SQIVND (reference sequence). CDR3 sequence reads: CASSIDRNSPLHF. CDR3 DNA: TGTGCCAGTAGTATAGACAGGAATTCACCCCTCCACTTT.

The CDR3 loop is CASSLRDYLGKLFF. Written as DNA, the CDR3 is TGTGCCAGCAGCCTCCGGGACTATCTGGGAAAACTGTTTTTT. The rearrangement joins TRBV7-8 to TRBJ1-4; tentatively, D is TRBD1 (5 bases). Deletions cut 5 bases from V and 10 bases from J, with 17 bases between. Germline V gives CDR1 SGHVS, CDR2 FQNEAQ. The CDR3 consists of 14 residues.

The V and J genes are TRBV5-1 and TRBJ1-2; maybe TRBD1 (6 bases). CDR3 size: 12 residues. Germline values: CDR1 SGHRS, CDR2 YFSETQ. Trimming pared 4 bases from V and 10 bases from J, leaving 14 bases between. CDR3 loop: CASSPEGDTYTF. The CDR3 coding sequence is TGCGCCAGCAGCCCGGAGGGGGATACCTACACCTTC.

J is TRBJ1-2 and V is TRBV27, with 8 bases fitting TRBD1. Germline loops: CDR1 MNHEY, CDR2 SMNVEV (reference sequence). This CDR3 has 13 amino acids. With V trimmed by 5 bases and J by 8 bases, 7 bases remained unmatched. This CDR3 reads CASSQQGAWGYTF. Here the CDR3 DNA reads TGTGCCAGCAGTCAGCAGGGGGCGTGGGGCTACACCTTC.

V and J are TRBV11-2 and TRBJ1-6, with D unclear. V was clipped by 5 bases and J by 8 bases, with 22 bases between them. This CDR3 region has 17 residues. Germline V CDR1 and CDR2: SGHAT, FQNNGV. CDR3 sequence reads: CASSNTLLLGSYSPLHF. The CDR3 DNA is TGTGCCAGCAGCAATACCCTTTTACTCGGCAGTTATTCACCCCTCCACTTT.

This rearrangement joins TRBV3-1 (or the pseudogene TRBV3-2) to TRBJ1-1, with D possibly matching TRBD1 (5 bases). V lost 0 bases to trimming and J lost 3 bases, with 20 bases between them. CDR1 and CDR2 (germline): LGHDT, YNNKEL (reference sequence). The CDR3 runs 18 residues. The CDR3 protein is CASSQEVGGRGADTEAFF. The CDR3, as DNA: TGTGCCAGCAGCCAAGAAGTAGGTGGGAGGGGAGCGGACACTGAAGCTTTCTTT.

This chain connects TRBV15 to TRBJ2-3; maybe TRBD1 (6 bases). This CDR3 is 14 amino acids long. Germline CDR1 LNHNV, CDR2 YYDKDF (reference sequence). V shed 1 base and J shed 2 bases, with 7 bases lying between them. In DNA, the CDR3 is TGTGCCACCAGCAGAGGGGACAACACAGATACGCAGTATTTT. Amino acids: CATSRGDNTDTQYF.

The chain uses TRBV18 and TRBJ1-4; D is possibly TRBD1 (6 bases). The V gene lost 3 bases and the J gene lost 0 bases, with 14 bases spanning the gap. The CDR3 consists of 17 residues. Germline loops: CDR1 KGHSH, CDR2 LQKENI. In nucleotides, the CDR3 is TGTGCCAGCTCACCCTTCGTCAGGGGCGCAACTAATGAAAAACTGTTTTTT. It encodes CASSPFVRGATNEKLFF.

The V call is TRBV11-2, the J call TRBJ1-4, with 9 positions matching TRBD1. The CDR3 contains 17 residues. V gave up 1 base and J gave up 7 bases; unmatched junction bases: 10. CDR1 is SGHAT and CDR2 is FQNNGV in the germline V gene. CDR3 loop: CASSLGHSGGQGEKLFF. In nucleotides, the CDR3 is TGTGCCAGCAGCTTAGGTCACTCGGGGGGACAGGGTGAAAAACTGTTTTTT.

In DNA form, the CDR3 reads TGTGCCAGTAGTATGCAGCCGGGTACCGGTGAAGCTTTCTTT. This codes for CASSMQPGTGEAFF. The chain joins TRBV19 to TRBJ1-1, with no clear D. Looked up from germline, CDR1 is LNHDA and CDR2 is SQIVND (reference sequence). V was cut by 3 bases and J by 7 bases, with 15 bases left in between. The CDR3 extends over 14 amino acids.